A single count supports the clone carrying this TCR beta chain. Germline V gene data show CDR1 as MNHEY and CDR2 as SVGAGI. J was trimmed by 5 bases and V by 4 bases; bases with no gene match: 5. The CDR3 is 14 residues long. These data originate in a study of shared clonotypes between healthy human individuals. Sequenced by immunoSEQ multiplex PCR; TCRdb stores in-frame clones only, minus some. Here the sample spans millions of clones, roughly 95% being singletons. The chain recombines TRBV6-5 with TRBJ2-1; 7 nucleotides line up with TRBD1. Sample: naive CD4+ T cells sorted from blood. Subset specified: CD45RA+ positively selected. The origin of this receptor is a man younger than 35 in good health. CDR3 region: CASSFYRGHNEQFF. The CDR3 DNA reads TGTGCCAGCAGTTTCTACAGGGGACACAATGAGCAGTTCTTC.